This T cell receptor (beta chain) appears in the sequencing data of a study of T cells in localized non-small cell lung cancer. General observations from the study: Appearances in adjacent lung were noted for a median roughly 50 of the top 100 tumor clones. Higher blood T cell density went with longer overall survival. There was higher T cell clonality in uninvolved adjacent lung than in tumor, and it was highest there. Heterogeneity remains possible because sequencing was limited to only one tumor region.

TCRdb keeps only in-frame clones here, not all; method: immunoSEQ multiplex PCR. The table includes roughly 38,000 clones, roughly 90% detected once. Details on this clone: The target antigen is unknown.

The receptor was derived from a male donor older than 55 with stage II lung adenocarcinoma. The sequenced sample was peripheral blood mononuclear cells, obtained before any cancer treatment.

The DNA of the CDR3 is TGTGCCACCAAGGGACAGGCAGGTAATGAGCAGTTCTTC. Its translation is CATKGQAGNEQFF. The V call is TRBV15, the J call TRBJ2-1, with TRBD1 identical over 8 bases. There are 13 residues in the CDR3. The V segment lost 7 bases and the J segment 7 bases; nucleotides outside the gene matches: 6. Looked up from germline, CDR1 is LNHNV and CDR2 is YYDKDF (reference sequence). The full variable domain, with the rest looked up from reference TRBV15 and TRBJ2-1, is DAMVIQNPRYQVTQFGKPVTLSCSQTLNHNVMYWYQQKSSQAPKLLFHYYDKDFNNEADTPDNFQSRRPNTSFCFLDIRSPGLGDTAMYLCATKGQAGNEQFFGPGTRLTVL.